This T cell receptor (beta chain) emerged from a study of long-term antiretroviral therapy in people with HIV. It was version v3.0 of the immunoSEQ assay that was run at survey level. Here immunoSEQ multiplex PCR was the method, and the copy in TCRdb shows in-frame clones only, minus some. The repertoire holds 20,000 to 25,000 clones, with about 83% as singletons. For this clone: The antigen remains undetermined.

Whole-study results and caveats: The blood, collected between about 2004 and 2017, was possibly taken under older ART regimens.

The starting material was unsorted PBMCs, obtained 3 years after starting antiretroviral therapy. The receptor was derived from a man aged 18 to 29 with HIV.

CDR3 in amino acids: CATSRDGGASTEAFF. DNA of the CDR3: TGTGCCACCAGCAGAGATGGGGGGGCCAGCACTGAAGCTTTCTTT. The rearrangement joins TRBV15 to TRBJ1-1; a possible D gene is TRBD1 (6 bases). The V and J ends lost 0 bases and 4 bases respectively, with 12 bases between them. Germline values: CDR1 LNHNV, CDR2 YYDKDF (reference sequence). This CDR3 region has 15 residues.